This T cell receptor (beta chain) was observed in a study of blood T cell repertoires in COVID-19. On the study more broadly: Sites in the United States, Italy and Spain provided acute and convalescent COVID-19 samples. T cells, B-cell-depleted T cells, or PBMCs supplied cDNA or gDNA.

The V and J ends lost 5 bases and 7 bases, in that order; junction bases with no gene match: 3. Germline V gene sequence: CDR1 SGHNT, CDR2 YENEEA. CDR3 size: 14 residues. Only in-frame clones appear in the TCRdb table, and some are missing; sequencing was by immunoSEQ multiplex PCR. The table has about 220,000 clones, just over 85% seen once. The study drew participants aged about 18 to 89 years from 20 to 30 US areas. Source material: PBMCs or T cells enriched from blood (not recorded which). This receptor was obtained from a woman in her thirties or forties with acute COVID-19. This chain connects TRBV11-3 to TRBJ2-1, with 12 bases identical to TRBD2. CDR3 amino acids: CASSHGLAGNEQFF. The CDR3, as DNA: TGTGCCAGCAGCCACGGACTAGCGGGGAATGAGCAGTTCTTC. The complete variable domain, with remaining parts taken from reference TRBV11-3 and TRBJ2-1, reads EAGVVQSPRYKIIEKKQPVAFWCNPISGHNTLYWYLQNLGQGPELLIRYENEEAVDDSQLPKDRFSAERLKGVDSTLKIQPAELGDSAVYLCASSHGLAGNEQFFGPGTRLTVL.